One and the same sample provided the 16 T cell receptor beta chains below, sequenced in a study of OX40 agonist ivuxolimab in advanced cancers. Receptors were amplified or captured by the immunoSEQ multiplex PCR assay. Here the immuneACCESS table is served through TCRdb, limited to in-frame sequences with V and J called. Missing clones are a known gap in these copies; in checked studies unresolved V genes cover under half, and the rest lacks a known reason. This sample lists around 60,000 clones; approximately 80% were detected once. The ten largest clones represent roughly 2% of the sample. This material consisted of CD4+ or CD8+ T cells sorted from blood, taken in a trial of the OX40 agonist ivuxolimab. The receptor set was obtained from an adult with an advanced solid tumor such as melanoma, head and neck, liver or kidney cancer.

This clone is a singleton in its sample. V usage is TRBV28 and J usage is TRBJ2-6; TRBD1 aligns across 8 bases. J lost 0 bases, V lost 4 bases, and 5 bases had no gene match. Germline CDR1 and CDR2: MDHEN and SYDVKM. This CDR3 region has 17 residues. Written as DNA, the CDR3 is TGTGCCAGCAGTTGGACAGGGTCTAGCTCTGGGGCCAACGTCCTGACTTTC. Protein sequence: CASSWTGSSSGANVLTF.

The genes are TRBV7-9 and TRBJ2-7; D is unresolved. The length of the CDR3 is 12 residues. Per the germline V gene, CDR1 is SEHNR and CDR2 is FQNEAQ (reference sequence). V was pared by 0 bases and J by 7 bases, with 7 bases between. The CDR3 region has the DNA TGTGCCAGCAGCTTAGCGCTTGGGGAGCAGTACTTC. This codes for CASSLALGEQYF.

This chain uses TRBV28 with TRBJ2-2; D might be TRBD2 (6 bases). V lost 3 bases and J 7 bases, leaving 9 bases between the germline ends. This CDR3 contains 13 residues. Germline values: CDR1 MDHEN, CDR2 SYDVKM. The CDR3 reads CASSFGGGGELFF. The CDR3 DNA follows: TGTGCCAGCAGTTTTGGGGGAGGCGGGGAGCTGTTTTTT.

This chain joins TRBV5-1 and TRBJ2-1; no firm D call. The V and J ends lost 3 bases and 4 bases respectively, with 17 bases between them. Germline V gene sequence: CDR1 SGHRS, CDR2 YFSETQ. The CDR3 totals 16 residues. CDR3 sequence reads: CASSYGGTVVYNEQFF. The DNA for the CDR3 is TGCGCCAGCAGCTATGGTGGAACGGTTGTTTACAATGAGCAGTTCTTC.

V and J are TRBV9 and TRBJ1-4, with D perhaps matching TRBD1 (5 bases). V was pared by 0 bases and J by 8 bases, with 14 bases between. This CDR3 is built from 15 residues. CDR1 SGDLS and CDR2 YYNGEE come from the germline V gene. The CDR3 DNA reads as TGTGCCAGCAGCGTAGAATATGGGAGGGACGAAAAACTGTTTTTT. This translates into CASSVEYGRDEKLFF.

The V and J genes are TRBV18 and TRBJ1-1; 7 bases agree with TRBD1. Germline V CDR1 and CDR2: KGHSH, LQKENI. V dropped 2 bases and J dropped 7; count of bases not matched to a gene: 4. The CDR3 consists of 13 residues. CDR3 sequence (DNA): TGTGCCAGCTCACCAATAGGGGACAGTGAAGCTTTCTTT. This translates into CASSPIGDSEAFF.

The chain has TRBV9 and TRBJ1-1, with a weak D call TRBD1 (5 bases). The length of the CDR3 is 15 residues. Trimming stripped 4 bases from V and 5 bases from J, with 18 bases between. CDR1 is SGDLS, CDR2 YYNGEE, per germline. CDR3 DNA sequence: TGTGCCAGCAGCCCAAGAGGCCAGGGCGGTACTGAAGCTTTCTTT. It encodes CASSPRGQGGTEAFF. Using reference TRBV9 and TRBJ1-1 for the parts outside the CDR3, the full variable domain is DSGVTQTPKHLITATGQRVTLRCSPRSGDLSVYWYQQSLDQGLQFLIQYYNGEERAKGNILERFSAQQFPDLHSELNLSSLELGDSALYFCASSPRGQGGTEAFFGQGTRLTVV.

The chain carries TRBV10-3 and TRBJ2-1; 8 bases agree with TRBD2. The CDR3 runs to 14 residues. Germline values: CDR1 ENHRY, CDR2 SYGVKD. Trimming removed 0 bases from V and 9 bases from J; junction bases left unmatched: 4. The CDR3 DNA reads as TGTGCCATCAGTGAGTCGGGCGGGGGGATTGAGCAGTTCTTC. Its protein product is CAISESGGGIEQFF.

CDR3 in DNA: TGTGCCAGCAGCTTAGGCGGAGTTAACTATGGCTACACCTTC. This translates into CASSLGGVNYGYTF. The chain has TRBV7-2 and TRBJ1-2, with no clear D. Trimming shortened V by 1 base and J by 1 base, and 7 bases separated the two germline ends. The CDR3 spans 14 residues. Germline values: CDR1 SGHTA, CDR2 FQGNSA.

The V gene is TRBV6-5, the J gene TRBJ2-7; weak D call: TRBD2 (6 bases). CDR1 is MNHEY, CDR2 SVGAGI, per germline. Trimming left V 1 base short and J 3 bases short, with 13 bases between. The CDR3 has 15 residues. As DNA, the CDR3 is TGTGCCAGCAGTTACTGGGGGGAGCCCCACTACGAGCAGTACTTC. Translating gives CASSYWGEPHYEQYF.

This chain links TRBV28 with TRBJ2-5; D uncertain. Germline CDR1 and CDR2: MDHEN and SYDVKM. The CDR3 extends over 16 amino acids. V was clipped by 3 bases and J by 0 bases, with 14 bases between them. CDR3 sequence: CASSFYRQTNQETQYF. The CDR3 DNA reads TGTGCCAGCAGTTTCTATAGGCAGACAAACCAAGAGACCCAGTACTTC.

The chain combines TRBV6-5 with TRBJ2-3, with D hard to call. Looked up from germline, CDR1 is MNHEY and CDR2 is SVGAGI. CDR3 size: 14 residues. V was cut by 0 bases and J by 4 bases, with 8 bases left in between. The CDR3 sequence: CASSYSSAPDTQYF. In nucleotides, the CDR3 is TGTGCCAGCAGTTACTCGAGTGCGCCAGATACGCAGTATTTT.

V and J are TRBV10-3 and TRBJ2-7, with D possibly TRBD2 on 6 matching bases. Germline CDR1 reads ENHRY; CDR2 reads SYGVKD. The CDR3 is made up of 16 amino acids. V was trimmed by 0 bases and J by 1 base, leaving 13 bases between them. Here the CDR3 reads CAISESGYRGSYEQYF. CDR3 bases: TGTGCCATCAGTGAGTCGGGGTACCGGGGGTCCTACGAGCAGTACTTC.

The rearrangement links TRBV21-1 to TRBJ1-1. TRBV21-1 is a pseudogene. CDR3 length: 12 amino acids. The chain's CDR3 is CASSAGDTEAFF. The CDR3, as DNA: TGTGCCAGCAGCGCGGGGGACACTGAAGCTTTCTTT.

The chain recombines TRBV28 with TRBJ1-2; D unresolved. The CDR3 extends over 14 amino acids. The germline gives CDR1 MDHEN, CDR2 SYDVKM. Trimming stripped 6 bases from V and 4 bases from J, with 15 bases between. The CDR3 region has the DNA TGTGCCAGCAGGCCCATGGGAGGGCTCTATGGCTACACCTTC. Its protein is CASRPMGGLYGYTF.

This clone was counted between two and nine times. The V call is TRBV7-2, the J call TRBJ2-1, with 7 bases aligning to TRBD2. Germline values: CDR1 SGHTA, CDR2 FQGNSA. The length of the CDR3 is 15 residues. The junction had 13 bases not matched to a gene; V was cut back by 5 bases and J by 9 bases. CDR3: CASSLKAGAVSEQFF. DNA of the CDR3: TGTGCCAGCAGCCTAAAGGCGGGAGCGGTGAGTGAGCAGTTCTTC.